This TCR beta chain was profiled in a study of long-term antiretroviral therapy in people with HIV. Findings and caveats of the study: ART adherence, viral resistance and therapy changes went unrecorded.

Researchers ran immunoSEQ v3.0 at survey level. The data were produced by immunoSEQ multiplex PCR, yet TCRdb's version contains in-frame clones alone and is incomplete. The profile covers tens of thousands of clones, with approximately 87% appearing a single time and around 3% taken by the ten largest. Comment on this clone: Its specificity is not known.

V was clipped by 4 bases and J by 3 bases, with 12 bases between them. The CDR3 runs to 14 residues. Germline V gene sequence: CDR1 SQVTM, CDR2 ANQGSEA. The starting material was unsorted PBMCs, obtained 2.6 years after starting antiretroviral therapy. This receptor was taken from a woman in her forties or fifties with HIV. The gene calls are TRBV29-1 and TRBJ2-2, with D hard to call. The CDR3 protein is CSVASNKHTGELFF. The CDR3, as DNA: TGCAGCGTTGCAAGCAACAAACACACCGGGGAGCTGTTTTTT.